This T cell receptor beta chain was documented in a study of CD8 T cells in Susac syndrome. An amount of RNA that ranged from roughly 0.5 to 1 ug was reverse transcribed with random hexamers. Using its own MiXCR run on the immunoSEQ multiplex PCR reads, TCRdb lists one record per CDR3 protein. This table has over 300,000 distinct CDR3 sequences, 92% appearing once. Germline values: CDR1 SQVTM, CDR2 ANQGSEA. This CDR3 contains 13 residues. The V end lost 0 bases, the J end lost 12 bases, and 17 bases lay between the germline ends. The sequence came from a human donor with multiple sclerosis. Sequencing was done on a sample of CD4+ T cells from PBMCs. The genes are TRBV29-1 and TRBJ1-2; possibly TRBD1 for D (5 bases). Here the CDR3 reads CSVEDPGRVRDTF. The CDR3 DNA is TGCAGCGTTGAAGACCCGGGCAGGGTTAGAGACACCTTC.